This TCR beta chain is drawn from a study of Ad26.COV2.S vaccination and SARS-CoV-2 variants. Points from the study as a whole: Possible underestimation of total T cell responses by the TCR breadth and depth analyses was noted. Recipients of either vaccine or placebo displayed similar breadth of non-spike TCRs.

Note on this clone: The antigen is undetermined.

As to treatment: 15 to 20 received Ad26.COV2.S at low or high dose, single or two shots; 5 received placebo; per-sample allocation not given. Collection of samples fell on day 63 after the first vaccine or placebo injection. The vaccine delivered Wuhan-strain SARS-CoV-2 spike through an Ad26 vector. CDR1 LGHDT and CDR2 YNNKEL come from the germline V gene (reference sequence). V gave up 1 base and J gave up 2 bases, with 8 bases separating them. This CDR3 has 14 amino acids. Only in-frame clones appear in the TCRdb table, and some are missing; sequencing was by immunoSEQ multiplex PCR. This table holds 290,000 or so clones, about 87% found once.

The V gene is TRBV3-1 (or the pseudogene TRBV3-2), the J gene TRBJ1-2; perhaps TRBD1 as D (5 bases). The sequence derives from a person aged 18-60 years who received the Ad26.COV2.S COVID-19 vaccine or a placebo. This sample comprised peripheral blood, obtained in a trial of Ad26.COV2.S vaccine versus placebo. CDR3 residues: CASSQVDRNYGYTF. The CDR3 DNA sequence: TGTGCCAGCAGCCAAGTAGACAGAAACTATGGCTACACCTTC.